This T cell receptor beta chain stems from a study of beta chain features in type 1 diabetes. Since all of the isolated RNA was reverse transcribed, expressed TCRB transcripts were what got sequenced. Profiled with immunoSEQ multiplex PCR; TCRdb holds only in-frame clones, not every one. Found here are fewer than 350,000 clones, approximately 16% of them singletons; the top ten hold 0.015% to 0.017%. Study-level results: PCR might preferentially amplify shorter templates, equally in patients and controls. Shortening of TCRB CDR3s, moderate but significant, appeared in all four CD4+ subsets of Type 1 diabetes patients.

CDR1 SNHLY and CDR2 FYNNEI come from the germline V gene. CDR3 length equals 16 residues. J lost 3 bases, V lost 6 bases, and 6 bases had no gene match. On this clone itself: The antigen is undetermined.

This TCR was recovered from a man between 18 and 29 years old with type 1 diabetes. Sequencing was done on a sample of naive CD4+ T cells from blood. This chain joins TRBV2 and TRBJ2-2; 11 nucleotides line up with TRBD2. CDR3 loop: CASRRSGGADTGELFF. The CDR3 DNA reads TGTGCCAGCAGACGTAGCGGGGGGGCGGACACCGGGGAGCTGTTTTTT.